Listed here are 30 T cell receptor beta chains from one sample, sequenced in a study of OX40 agonist ivuxolimab in advanced cancers. Sequencing was performed with immunoSEQ multiplex PCR; in TCRdb, only in-frame clones are kept and a portion is missing. The sample carries 80,000 to 130,000 clones, 90% recorded once. This material consisted of CD4+ or CD8+ T cells sorted from blood, taken in a trial of the OX40 agonist ivuxolimab. These TCRs come from an adult with an advanced solid tumor such as melanoma, head and neck, liver or kidney cancer.

For this clone: The junction shows a germline mismatch at one end, possibly a read error. The sample has other DNA sequences that encode this CDR3 too. V and J are TRBV27 and TRBJ1-5; D call uncertain. This CDR3 is 13 amino acids long. Germline-derived CDR1 and CDR2 are MNHEY and SMNVEV (reference sequence). The CDR3, as DNA: TGCGCCAGCAGTTTAGTGGGAGGACAGCCCCAGCATTTT. This translates into CASSLVGGQPQHF.

The J gene is TRBJ2-1, the V gene TRBV14, with 7 bases fitting TRBD2. With 1 base clipped from V and 3 bases from J, the junction kept 9 bases outside the gene matches. There are 17 residues in the CDR3. Germline values: CDR1 SGHDN, CDR2 FVKESK. The CDR3 bases are TGTGCCAGCAGCCAAGGGGGAGGGTGGAGCGACTACAATGAGCAGTTCTTC. This codes for CASSQGGGWSDYNEQFF.

Regarding this clone: Other nucleotide sequences from this sample produce the same CDR3. The chain joins TRBV5-4 to TRBJ2-1; 8 bases are a match to TRBD2. Per germline, CDR1 SGHNT and CDR2 YYREEE (reference sequence). V lost 4 bases to trimming and J lost 5 bases; unmatched junction nucleotides: 2. The CDR3 has 13 amino acids. The CDR3 loop reads CASSPGLDNEQFF. DNA of the CDR3: TGTGCCAGCAGCCCGGGACTAGACAATGAGCAGTTCTTC.

CDR3 DNA: TGTGCCAGCAGCTTCACTAGCGGGAGACAAGAGACCCAGTACTTC. The encoded protein is CASSFTSGRQETQYF. The chain combines TRBV7-2 with TRBJ2-5; 11 bases agree with TRBD2. Unmatched junction bases numbered 2, after V lost 3 bases and J lost 2 bases. Germline CDR1 and CDR2: SGHTA and FQGNSA. There are 15 residues in the CDR3.

This chain joins TRBV5-1 and TRBJ2-7; no clear D. In germline, CDR1 is SGHRS, CDR2 YFSETQ. Trimming left V 4 bases short and J 5 bases short, with 16 bases between. CDR3 length: 14 amino acids. The CDR3 loop is CASSPGAGEHEQYF. In nucleotides, the CDR3 is TGCGCCAGCAGCCCCGGCGCAGGTGAACACGAGCAGTACTTC.

J is TRBJ2-2 and V is TRBV11-3; TRBD1 agrees at 9 bases. The trim removed 5 bases at V and 1 base at J, leaving 2 bases unmatched. The CDR3 runs to 15 residues. Per germline, CDR1 SGHNT and CDR2 YENEEA. The CDR3 reads CASSPGQGNTGELFF. The CDR3 DNA is TGTGCCAGCAGCCCGGGACAGGGGAACACCGGGGAGCTGTTTTTT. Supplemented by reference TRBV11-3 and TRBJ2-2, the full variable domain reads EAGVVQSPRYKIIEKKQPVAFWCNPISGHNTLYWYLQNLGQGPELLIRYENEEAVDDSQLPKDRFSAERLKGVDSTLKIQPAELGDSAVYLCASSPGQGNTGELFFGEGSRLTVL.

The rearrangement joins TRBV2 to TRBJ1-6, with 10 bases lining up with TRBD1. Trimming took 7 bases from V and 7 from J; bases not matched to a gene: 4. The CDR3 spans 14 residues. The germline CDR1 and CDR2 sequences are SNHLY and FYNNEI. CDR3 DNA: TGTGCCAGCACTGGACAGGGGGGGAATTCACCCCTCCACTTT. Translating gives CASTGQGGNSPLHF.

This sequence joins TRBV13 and TRBJ2-7; TRBD1 matches 7 bases. This CDR3 has 14 residues. J was trimmed by 2 bases and V by 5 bases; bases with no gene match: 6. Germline lookup yields CDR1 PRHDT and CDR2 FYEKMQ (reference sequence). CDR3: CASSPDRVAYEQYF. The CDR3 coding sequence is TGTGCCAGCAGCCCCGACAGGGTAGCCTACGAGCAGTACTTC.

This clone was counted once. The chain recombines TRBV5-1 with TRBJ1-1, with D perhaps TRBD1 (5 bases). From germline, CDR1 is SGHRS and CDR2 YFSETQ. The CDR3 consists of 19 residues. With 4 bases removed from V and 1 base from J, the gap between germline ends came to 26 bases. In nucleotides, the CDR3 is TGCGCCAGCAGCCTCGGGACCTCGGGGGGGTGGTTTCGGAACACTGAAGCTTTCTTT. It is translated as CASSLGTSGGWFRNTEAFF.

The chain joins TRBV7-2 to TRBJ2-2; 12 positions agree with TRBD1. J was trimmed by 2 bases and V by 5 bases; bases with no gene match: 6. Germline-derived CDR1 and CDR2 are SGHTA and FQGNSA. This CDR3 spans 17 amino acids. CDR3 loop: CASSIGTGGSNTGELFF. The CDR3 coding sequence is TGTGCCAGCAGCATCGGGACAGGGGGCAGTAACACCGGGGAGCTGTTTTTT.

This clone came up a few times. The chain has TRBV14 and TRBJ1-3; D might be TRBD1 (6 bases). V dropped 5 bases and J dropped 1 base, with 9 bases sitting between them. The CDR3 consists of 14 residues. Germline V CDR1 and CDR2: SGHDN, FVKESK. The CDR3 nucleotides are TGTGCCAGCAGCGAACAGGGATCTGGAAACACCATATATTTT. Amino acid sequence: CASSEQGSGNTIYF.

The chain combines TRBV2 with TRBJ2-1, with 8 bases identical to TRBD2. CDR1 is SNHLY, CDR2 FYNNEI, per germline. CDR3 size: 13 residues. The CDR3 protein is CAARREGSNEQFF. The CDR3 DNA is TGTGCAGCGAGACGGGAGGGGAGTAATGAGCAGTTCTTC.

This chain links TRBV28 with TRBJ1-2; 8 bases fit TRBD1. The CDR3 runs 13 residues. Germline lookup yields CDR1 MDHEN and CDR2 SYDVKM. The V and J ends lost 8 bases and 4 bases, in that order; junction bases with no gene match: 6. CDR3 coding DNA: TGTGCCAGCCAAACAGGGGGAGGCTATGGCTACACCTTC. Its translation is CASQTGGGYGYTF.

CDR3 in amino acids: CASSQEPGAPNSPLHF. CDR3 DNA sequence: TGCGCCAGCAGCCAAGAACCCGGCGCTCCTAATTCACCCCTCCACTTT. J is TRBJ1-6 and V is TRBV4-3, with D hard to call. Germline CDR1 is LGHNA and CDR2 is YSLEER. The CDR3 is made up of 16 amino acids. V was clipped by 0 bases and J by 6 bases, with 12 bases between them.

This clone was detected only once. This chain connects TRBV15 to TRBJ1-2, with D unclear. This CDR3 comprises 16 residues. V lost 2 bases and J lost 0, with 13 bases in between. Germline assignment: CDR1 LNHNV and CDR2 YYDKDF (reference sequence). The CDR3 spells CATSRLPDVANYGYTF. CDR3 in DNA: TGTGCCACCAGCAGACTCCCGGACGTTGCTAACTATGGCTACACCTTC.

The chain uses TRBV5-1 and TRBJ2-1, with a weak D call TRBD2 (6 bases). Trimming pared 0 bases from V and 7 bases from J, leaving 11 bases between. This CDR3 spans 14 amino acids. Germline loops: CDR1 SGHRS, CDR2 YFSETQ. CDR3 region: CASSLVAAGNEQFF. For the CDR3, the DNA is TGCGCCAGCAGCTTGGTAGCGGCGGGGAATGAGCAGTTCTTC.

CDR3 nucleotides: TGTGCCAGCAGCTTAGAGGCTGGAACAATTGAAGCTTTCTTT. Translated, it gives CASSLEAGTIEAFF. The chain has TRBV11-2 and TRBJ1-1; D unclear. This CDR3 has 14 residues. Germline CDR1 SGHAT, CDR2 FQNNGV. V shed 0 bases and J shed 7 bases, with 12 bases lying between them.

This chain joins TRBV9 and TRBJ2-1; 12 bases map to TRBD2. CDR1 SGDLS and CDR2 YYNGEE come from the germline V gene. This CDR3 region has 14 residues. The J segment lost 6 bases and the V segment lost 4 bases, leaving 2 bases of the junction unmatched. CDR3 sequence reads: CASSRTSGTNEQFF. The CDR3 DNA reads TGTGCCAGCAGCCGGACTAGCGGGACCAATGAGCAGTTCTTC.

The V gene is TRBV20-1, the J gene TRBJ2-7; possibly TRBD1 for D (7 bases). This CDR3 contains 11 residues. From germline, CDR1 is DFQATT and CDR2 SNEGSKA (reference sequence). Trimming pared 5 bases from V and 10 bases from J, leaving 15 bases between. The CDR3: CSAADRRAQYF. Written as DNA, the CDR3 is TGCAGTGCTGCGGACAGGAGGGCCCAGTACTTC.

The chain joins TRBV6-9 to TRBJ1-4; D remains unclear. The germline V gene encodes CDR1 MNHGY and CDR2 SVAAGI. The CDR3 consists of 12 residues. Trimming removed 6 bases from V and 14 bases from J, with 16 bases in between. The CDR3 loop reads CASSQRRLCLFF. CDR3 coding DNA: TGTGCCAGCAGCCAAAGGAGGTTATGCCTGTTTTTT.

This clone was picked up a small number of times. This sample includes further DNA sequences coding for the same CDR3. The J gene is TRBJ2-5, the V gene TRBV9; D might be TRBD2 (5 bases). CDR1 SGDLS and CDR2 YYNGEE come from the germline V gene. The germline V and J ends were trimmed by 0 bases and 1 base, with 7 bases remaining between them. The CDR3 sequence is 14 residues long. CDR3 region: CASSVGTLQETQYF. CDR3 sequence (DNA): TGTGCCAGCAGCGTAGGGACTCTCCAAGAGACCCAGTACTTC.

This chain uses TRBV7-2 with TRBJ2-7; 10 bases are a match to TRBD2. Germline V lookup: CDR1 SGHTA, CDR2 FQGNSA. The CDR3 contains 15 residues. V dropped 0 bases and J dropped 6; count of bases not matched to a gene: 5. The CDR3 here is CASSLAGLAGAEQYF. CDR3 in DNA: TGTGCCAGCAGCTTAGCTGGCCTAGCGGGAGCCGAGCAGTACTTC.

The V and J genes are TRBV28 and TRBJ2-4; TRBD2 aligns across 7 bases. Germline CDR1 is MDHEN and CDR2 is SYDVKM. This CDR3 contains 15 residues. V shed 11 bases and J 5 bases; nucleotides not matched to a gene: 15. In DNA form, the CDR3 reads TGTGCCTCACGGAGGCGGGAGAAGGTTGAAAACATTCAGTACTTC. It specifies CASRRREKVENIQYF.

This rearrangement joins TRBV2 to TRBJ1-4; 8 bases map to TRBD1. V trimming: 5 bases; J trimming: 8 bases; junction bases outside the gene matches: 7. The CDR3 spans 14 residues. Germline V lookup: CDR1 SNHLY, CDR2 FYNNEI. CDR3 in DNA: TGTGCCAGCAGTCAACAGGGGGGTCAAGAAAAACTGTTTTTT. It encodes CASSQQGGQEKLFF.

This clone was found a few times. The chain has TRBV27 and TRBJ1-4; D remains ambiguous. CDR1 is MNHEY, CDR2 SMNVEV, per germline (reference sequence). Trimming left V 5 bases short and J 8 bases short, with 12 bases between. The CDR3 has 13 amino acids. Here the CDR3 DNA reads TGTGCCAGCAGTCCCCCTCTTTCGGAAAAACTGTTTTTT. Translation gives CASSPPLSEKLFF.

V usage is TRBV6-5 and J usage is TRBJ2-5; weak D call: TRBD2 (5 bases). CDR1 is MNHEY, CDR2 SVGAGI, per germline. The CDR3 is 16 residues long. Trimming took 0 bases from V and 5 from J, leaving 16 bases between them. CDR3 sequence (DNA): TGTGCCAGCAGTTACTCGATGGAGGCGGCCAGGGAGACCCAGTACTTC. It is translated as CASSYSMEAARETQYF.

This chain joins TRBV19 and TRBJ1-5; 7 nucleotides match TRBD1. Germline V gives CDR1 LNHDA, CDR2 SQIVND (reference sequence). CDR3 size: 13 residues. V was pared by 6 bases and J by 7 bases, with 6 bases of the junction left unmatched. In nucleotides, the CDR3 is TGTGCCAGTAGCGTACAGGGGCGACAGCCCCAGCATTTT. This translates into CASSVQGRQPQHF.

The genes are TRBV7-8 and TRBJ2-7; D is unresolved. Trimming took 5 bases from V and 7 from J, leaving 15 bases between them. Per germline, CDR1 SGHVS and CDR2 FQNEAQ. The CDR3 runs 13 residues. CDR3 sequence reads: CASSPRMGMEQYF. CDR3 nucleotide sequence: TGTGCCAGCAGCCCCCGAATGGGGATGGAGCAGTACTTC.

About this clone itself: One junction end disagrees with the germline gene, perhaps due to a read error. This rearrangement joins TRBV28 to TRBJ2-1; weak D call: TRBD1 (6 bases). Germline V gene sequence: CDR1 MDHEN, CDR2 SYDVKM. This CDR3 comprises 14 residues. Here the CDR3 DNA reads TGTGCCAGCGGTTTGGCAGGGGTTGTAAATGAGCAGTTCTTC. Translation: CASGLAGVVNEQFF.

The chain employs TRBV7-6 and TRBJ2-2; D is unresolved. Trimming shortened V by 2 bases and J by 4 bases, and 14 bases separated the two germline ends. The CDR3 is made up of 16 amino acids. Germline CDR1 SGHVS, CDR2 FNYEAQ. CDR3 residues: CASSLTRSEFTGELFF. The CDR3 DNA reads TGTGCCAGCAGCTTAACGAGGAGCGAGTTCACCGGGGAGCTGTTTTTT.